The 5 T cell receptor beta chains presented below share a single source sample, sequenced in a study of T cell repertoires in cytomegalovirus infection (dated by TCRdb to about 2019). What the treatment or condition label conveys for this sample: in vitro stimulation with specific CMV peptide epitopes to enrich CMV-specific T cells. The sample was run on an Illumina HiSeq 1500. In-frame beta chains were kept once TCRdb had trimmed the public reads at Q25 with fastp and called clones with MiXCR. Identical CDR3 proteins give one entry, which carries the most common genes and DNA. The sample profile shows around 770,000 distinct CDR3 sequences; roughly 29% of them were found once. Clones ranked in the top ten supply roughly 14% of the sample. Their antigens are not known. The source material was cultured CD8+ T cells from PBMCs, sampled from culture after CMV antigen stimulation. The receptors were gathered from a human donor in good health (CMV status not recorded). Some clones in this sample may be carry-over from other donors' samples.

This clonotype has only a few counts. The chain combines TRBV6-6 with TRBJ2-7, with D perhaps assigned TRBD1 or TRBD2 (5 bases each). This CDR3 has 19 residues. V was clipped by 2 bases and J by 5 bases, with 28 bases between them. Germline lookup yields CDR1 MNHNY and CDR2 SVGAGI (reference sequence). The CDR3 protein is CASSYVPGPNTAEEDEQYV. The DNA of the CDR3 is TGTGCCAGCAGTTACGTTCCGGGACCGAACACCGCAGAGGAAGACGAGCAGTACGTC.

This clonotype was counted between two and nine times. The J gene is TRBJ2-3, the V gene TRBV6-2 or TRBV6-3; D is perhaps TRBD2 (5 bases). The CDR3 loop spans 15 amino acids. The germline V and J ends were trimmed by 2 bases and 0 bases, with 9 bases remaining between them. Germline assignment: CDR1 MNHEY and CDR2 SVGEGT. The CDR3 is CASSYGRGSTDTQYF. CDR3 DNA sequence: TGTGCCAGCAGTTACGGGAGAGGTAGCACAGATACGCAGTATTTT.

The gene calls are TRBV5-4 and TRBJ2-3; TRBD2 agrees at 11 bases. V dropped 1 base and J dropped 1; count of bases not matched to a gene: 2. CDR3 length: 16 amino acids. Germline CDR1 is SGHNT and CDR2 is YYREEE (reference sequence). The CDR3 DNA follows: TGTGCCAGCAGCTTGATAGCGGGGGGGCGCACAGATACGCAGTATTTT. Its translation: CASSLIAGGRTDTQYF. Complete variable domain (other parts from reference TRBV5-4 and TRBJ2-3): ETGVTQSPTHLIKTRGQQVTLRCSSQSGHNTVSWYQQALGQGPQFIFQYYREEENGRGNFPPRFSGLQFPNYSSELNVNALELDDSALYLCASSLIAGGRTDTQYFGPGTRLTVL.

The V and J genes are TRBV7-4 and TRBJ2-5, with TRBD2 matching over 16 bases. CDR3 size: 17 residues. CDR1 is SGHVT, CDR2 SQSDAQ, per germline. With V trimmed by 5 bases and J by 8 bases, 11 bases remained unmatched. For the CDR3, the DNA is TGTGCCAGCAGCCCCGGGACTAGCGGGGGGGCCCAAAATACCCAGTACTTC. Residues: CASSPGTSGGAQNTQYF.

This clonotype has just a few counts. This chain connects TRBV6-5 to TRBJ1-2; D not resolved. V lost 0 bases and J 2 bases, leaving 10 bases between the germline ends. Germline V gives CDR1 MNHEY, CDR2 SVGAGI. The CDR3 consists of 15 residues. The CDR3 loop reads CASSYSPGGNYGYTF. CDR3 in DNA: TGTGCCAGCAGTTACTCGCCGGGAGGGAACTATGGCTACACCTTC.